This TCR beta chain was sequenced in a study of T-cell reconstitution after alpha-beta-depleted transplantation in children. During its preparation, the TCRbeta library received unique molecular identifiers. TCRdb called the PCR reads again in MiXCR, with one record for every CDR3 protein. In the table there are approximately 220,000 distinct CDR3 sequences, about 15% of which are singletons. General observations from the study: Surviving recipient T cells and intrathymic progenitors accounted for some patients' high TCRbeta diversity at day 60.

The CDR3 has 13 residues. The ends were cut back, 3 bases at V and 1 base at J, with 9 bases in the middle. Germline V gives CDR1 DFQATT, CDR2 SNEGSKA (reference sequence). This clonotype has a single count. Antigen: not known. V usage is TRBV20-1 and J usage is TRBJ2-5, with D unresolved. The source material was PBMCs, mostly from graft donor cells, sampled 360 days after TCRalphabeta/CD19-depleted stem cell transplant. This TCR derives from a male patient aged 2 to 9 who had a stem cell transplant for acute lymphoblastic leukemia, so the T cells may come from the graft donor. The CDR3 loop reads CSASVQLQETQYF. CDR3 coding DNA: TGCAGTGCTAGCGTGCAGCTCCAAGAGACCCAGTACTTC.